This T cell receptor beta chain was found in a study of blood T cell repertoires in COVID-19. On the study more broadly: Whether acute or convalescent, the COVID-19 samples came from the United States, Italy and Spain.

Generated by immunoSEQ multiplex PCR, the TCRdb table keeps only in-frame clones and is missing some. The sample contains some 100,000 clones, about nine tenths of which appear only once. Trimming removed 4 bases at V and 7 bases at J, with 4 bases between. There are 11 residues in the CDR3. The TCR sequence derives from a man between 65 and 80 years old with acute or convalescent COVID-19. The specimen sequenced was peripheral blood. This rearrangement joins TRBV12-3 or TRBV12-4 to TRBJ2-2; D not certain. CDR3 amino acids: CASSSVGELFF. CDR3 in DNA: TGTGCCAGCAGTTCGGTCGGGGAGCTGTTTTTT.